This T cell receptor (beta chain) was sequenced in a study of response to subunit inactivated influenza vaccine. Germline V gene data show CDR1 as LNHDA and CDR2 as SQIVND (reference sequence). The CDR3 totals 13 residues. V lost 4 bases and J lost 2; bases outside the gene matches: 2. TCRdb recomputed calls from the RT-PCR reads with MiXCR, one row per CDR3 protein. This table has about 650,000 distinct CDR3 sequences, 15% to 18% appearing once. For this clonotype: Its target is unknown.

Study-wide results and caveats: That few new T cells are recruited by each seasonal influenza vaccination was the authors' suggestion.

The chain carries TRBV19 and TRBJ2-7; 7 bases are shared with TRBD1. Sequencing was performed on PBMCs from blood, taken 11 to 12 days after vaccination. The sequence was obtained from a man aged 45-60 years who received an inactivated influenza vaccine. The CDR3 DNA is TGTGCCAGTAGTACGGGACAGACCTACGAGCAGTACTTC. This translates into CASSTGQTYEQYF.